What follows describes a single TCR beta chain. No antigen is known for it. The sample originates from a study of T cell responses to AZD1222 COVID-19 vaccine. Study findings and constraints: Seropositive status at baseline applied to only a handful of AZD1222 recipients. When two AZD1222 doses had been given, Spike-specific TCR breadth and depth rose.

The CDR3 consists of 14 residues. Germline CDR1 and CDR2: SNHLY and FYNNEI. Trimming took 9 bases from V and 0 from J, leaving 12 bases between them. Sequencing was performed with immunoSEQ multiplex PCR; in TCRdb, only in-frame clones are kept and a portion is missing. The sample lists approximately 150,000 clones; approximately 94% were seen once. The TCR comes from an adult in good health. The chain carries TRBV2 and TRBJ1-5, with D tentatively TRBD1 (6 bases). The material sequenced was peripheral blood, taken on day 0 of AZD1222 vaccination. The DNA for the CDR3 is TGTGCCAGTGATACAGGGTATAGCAATCAGCCCCAGCATTTT. Protein: CASDTGYSNQPQHF.